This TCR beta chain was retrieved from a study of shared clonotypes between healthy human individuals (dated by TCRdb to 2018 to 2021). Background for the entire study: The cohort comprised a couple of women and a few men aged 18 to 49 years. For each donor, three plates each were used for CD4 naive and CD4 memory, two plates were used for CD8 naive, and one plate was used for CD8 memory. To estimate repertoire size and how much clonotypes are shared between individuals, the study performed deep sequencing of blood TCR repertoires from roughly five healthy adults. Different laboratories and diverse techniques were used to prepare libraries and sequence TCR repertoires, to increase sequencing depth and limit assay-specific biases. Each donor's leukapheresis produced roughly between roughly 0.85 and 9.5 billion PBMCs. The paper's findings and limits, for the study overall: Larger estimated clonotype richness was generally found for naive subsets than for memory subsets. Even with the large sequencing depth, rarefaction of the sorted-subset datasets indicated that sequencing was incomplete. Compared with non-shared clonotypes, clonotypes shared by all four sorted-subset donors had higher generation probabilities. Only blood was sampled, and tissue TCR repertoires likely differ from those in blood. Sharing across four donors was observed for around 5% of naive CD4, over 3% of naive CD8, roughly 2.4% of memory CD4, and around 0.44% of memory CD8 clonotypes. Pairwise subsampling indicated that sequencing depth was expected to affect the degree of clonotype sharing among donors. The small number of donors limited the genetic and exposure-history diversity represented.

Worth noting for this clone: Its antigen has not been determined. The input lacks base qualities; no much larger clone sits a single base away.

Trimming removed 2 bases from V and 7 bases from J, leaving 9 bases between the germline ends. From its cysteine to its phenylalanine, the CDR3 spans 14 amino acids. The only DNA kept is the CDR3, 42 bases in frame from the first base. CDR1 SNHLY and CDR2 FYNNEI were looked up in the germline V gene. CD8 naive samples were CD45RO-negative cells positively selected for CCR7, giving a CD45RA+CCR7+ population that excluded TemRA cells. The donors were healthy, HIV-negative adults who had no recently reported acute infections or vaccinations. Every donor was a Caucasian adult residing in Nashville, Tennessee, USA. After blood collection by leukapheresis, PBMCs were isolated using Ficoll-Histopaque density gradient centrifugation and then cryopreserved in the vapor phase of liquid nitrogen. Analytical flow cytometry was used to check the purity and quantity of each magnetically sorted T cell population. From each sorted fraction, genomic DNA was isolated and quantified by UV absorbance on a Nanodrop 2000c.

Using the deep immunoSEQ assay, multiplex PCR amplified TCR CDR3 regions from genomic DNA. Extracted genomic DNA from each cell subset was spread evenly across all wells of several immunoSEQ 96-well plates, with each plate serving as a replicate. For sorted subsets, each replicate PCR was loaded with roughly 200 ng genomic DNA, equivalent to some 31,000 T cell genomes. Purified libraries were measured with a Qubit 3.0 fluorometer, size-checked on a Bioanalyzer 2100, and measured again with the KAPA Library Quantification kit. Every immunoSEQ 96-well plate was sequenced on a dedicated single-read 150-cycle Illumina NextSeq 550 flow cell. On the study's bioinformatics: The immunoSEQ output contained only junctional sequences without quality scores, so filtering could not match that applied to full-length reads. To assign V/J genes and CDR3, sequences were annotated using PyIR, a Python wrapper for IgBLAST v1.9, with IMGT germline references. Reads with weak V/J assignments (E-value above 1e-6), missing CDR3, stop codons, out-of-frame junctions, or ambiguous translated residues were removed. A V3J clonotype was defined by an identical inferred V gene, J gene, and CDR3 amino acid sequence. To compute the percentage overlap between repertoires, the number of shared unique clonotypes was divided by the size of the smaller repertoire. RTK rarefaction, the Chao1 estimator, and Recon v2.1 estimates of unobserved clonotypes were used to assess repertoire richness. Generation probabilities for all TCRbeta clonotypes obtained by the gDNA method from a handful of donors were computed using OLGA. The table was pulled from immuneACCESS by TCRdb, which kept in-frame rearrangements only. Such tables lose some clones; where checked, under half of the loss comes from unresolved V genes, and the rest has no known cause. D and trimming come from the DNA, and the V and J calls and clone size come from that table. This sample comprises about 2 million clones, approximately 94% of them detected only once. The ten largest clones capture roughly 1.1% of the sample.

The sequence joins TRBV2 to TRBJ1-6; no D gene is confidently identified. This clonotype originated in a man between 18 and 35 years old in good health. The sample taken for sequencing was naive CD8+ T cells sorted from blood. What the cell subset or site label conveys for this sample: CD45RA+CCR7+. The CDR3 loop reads CASSEFRQNSPLHF. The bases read TGTGCCAGCAGTGAATTCCGCCAAAATTCACCCCTCCACTTT.